The TCR beta chain described here comes from a study of cytomegalovirus exposure and HLA in healthy donors. Whole-study context: In an earlier analysis, approximately 120 million unique TCR beta sequences were found from 150 million to 200 million T cells. Whole-study findings and limits: Reportedly, HLA-A and HLA-B alleles of most subjects were accurately predicted from TCR beta.

The CDR3 extends over 17 amino acids. Germline V gene lookup returns CDR1 LNHDA and CDR2 SQIVND (reference sequence). Trimming took 2 bases from V and 0 from J; bases not matched to a gene: 8. As concerns this clone: Its antigen remains unknown.

Primers included in the PCR were 60 Vbeta and 13 Jbeta primers. Method: immunoSEQ multiplex PCR; TCRdb's copy keeps in-frame clones and lacks some. Among 150,000 to 200,000 clones listed, approximately 76% were seen once. The receptor comes from a female donor in good health and CMV-seronegative. Sequencing was carried out using PBMCs. V gene TRBV19 combines with J gene TRBJ2-7, with 9 bases fitting TRBD2. CDR3 in amino acids: CASSIKTASGDSYEQYF. CDR3 coding DNA: TGTGCCAGTAGTATAAAAACGGCTAGCGGGGACTCCTACGAGCAGTACTTC.